These T cell receptor beta chains were read from a single sample in a study of blood T cell repertoires in COVID-19. Profiling relied on immunoSEQ multiplex PCR, and the TCRdb table lists in-frame clones only, not all of them. The data hold around 130,000 clones, with 84% observed a single time. Source material: peripheral blood. The receptors originated from a man aged 60-69 years with acute or convalescent COVID-19. Both conserved end residues are part of each CDR3. A D gene is named only where the DNA matches it firmly. Clone size is given for some rows only: seen once, a few or many times, or a class if the clone is expanded.

clone_size	d_call	j_call	cdr3_length	v_call	cdr3_nt	cdr3_aa
once	TRBD2	TRBJ2-7	15	TRBV5-1	TGCGCCAGCAGCGTACAACTAGCGGGAGAAGGAGAGCAGTACTTC	CASSVQLAGEGEQYF
NA	TRBD2	TRBJ2-3	17	TRBV10-2	TGCGCCAGCAGTGTCGGCAGCGGGAGTCCCATCACAGATACGCAGTATTTT	CASSVGSGSPITDTQYF
NA	NA	TRBJ1-6	15	TRBV6-1	TGTGCCAGCATTCTGGAGTATTCTCCTTCTTCACCCCTCCACTTT	CASILEYSPSSPLHF
once	TRBD2	TRBJ2-2	18	TRBV7-2	TGTGCCAGCAGCTTAGCGCAGGGACTAGCGGGAGGAACCGGGGAGCTGTTTTTT	CASSLAQGLAGGTGELFF
NA	TRBD2	TRBJ2-1	13	TRBV10-3	TGTGCCATCCGGCGGGAGGGTAACAATGAGCAGTTCTTC	CAIRREGNNEQFF
NA	NA	TRBJ1-3	15	TRBV4-1	TGCGCCAGCAGCCCCAGACAATTCTCTGGAAACACCATATATTTT	CASSPRQFSGNTIYF
NA	NA	TRBJ1-4	19	TRBV19	TGTGCCAGTAGTCAACCGATCCGGACGGGAAAGGGCACTAATGAAAAACTGTTTTTT	CASSQPIRTGKGTNEKLFF
NA	TRBD1	TRBJ2-3	14	TRBV6-5	TGTGCCAGCAGCGTACAGGGGTACACAGATACGCAGTATTTT	CASSVQGYTDTQYF
NA	TRBD2	TRBJ2-1	17	TRBV10-3	TGTGCCATGGGAGCGGGAGGGCCCGGCCACTTTTCCAATGAGCAGTTCTTC	CAMGAGGPGHFSNEQFF
few	NA	TRBJ1-2	12	TRBV12-3/TRBV12-4	TGTGCCAGCAGTCTCCAAGCTTATGGCTACACCTTC	CASSLQAYGYTF
NA	NA	TRBJ2-5	14	TRBV7-4	TGTGCCAGCAGACATCGACAGTTTCGGGAGACCCAGTACTTC	CASRHRQFRETQYF
NA	NA	TRBJ1-4	15	TRBV5-1	TGCGCCAGCAGCTTGGAGGAGGGCCGGAATGAAAAACTGTTTTTT	CASSLEEGRNEKLFF
once	TRBD1	TRBJ1-1	15	TRBV5-6	TGTGCCAGCAGCTCCGCAGGGGGGTTAGGCACTGAAGCTTTCTTT	CASSSAGGLGTEAFF
NA	TRBD2	TRBJ2-3	16	TRBV5-4	TGTGCCAGCAGCACCCAGCGGGGGGTTAGCACAGATACGCAGTATTTT	CASSTQRGVSTDTQYF
NA	NA	TRBJ2-5	15	TRBV14	TGTGCCAGCAGCCAAGTTGACAGGGGAGGGGAGACCCAGTACTTC	CASSQVDRGGETQYF
NA	TRBD1	TRBJ1-2	17	TRBV5-1	TGCGCCAGCAGCTTGCAGTGGGCGACAGGGGAACACTATGGCTACACCTTC	CASSLQWATGEHYGYTF
NA	TRBD1	TRBJ1-2	16	TRBV7-9	TGTGCCAGCAGCTTAGTAGTAGTAGGGGGCGCGGATGGCTACACCTTC	CASSLVVVGGADGYTF
NA	NA	TRBJ1-6	16	TRBV6-5	TGTGCCAGCAGTTACTCGGGGAGCTCCTATAATTCACCCCTCCACTTT	CASSYSGSSYNSPLHF
once	NA	TRBJ1-2	14	TRBV6-5	TGTGCCAGCAGTTACTCTCGCAGGTCATATGGCTACACCTTC	CASSYSRRSYGYTF
NA	TRBD1	TRBJ2-7	13	TRBV7-8	TGTGCCAGCAGCAGGGGACAGGGGAACGAGCAGTACTTC	CASSRGQGNEQYF
once	TRBD1	TRBJ1-2	15	TRBV5-1	TGCGCCAGCAGCTGGGGACAGAGCTACAACTATGGCTACACCTTC	CASSWGQSYNYGYTF
NA	NA	TRBJ2-7	15	TRBV19	TGTGCCACTCATGGCCCACTTGGAGATCGCTACGAGCAGTACTTC	CATHGPLGDRYEQYF
few	NA	TRBJ2-5	14	TRBV5-1	TGCGCCAGCACCCAGTCTGGCGGGGGCGAGACCCAGTACTTC	CASTQSGGGETQYF
few	TRBD2	TRBJ2-1	16	TRBV27	TGTGCCAGCAGTTCCAGCGGGGGGATCTCCTACAATGAGCAGTTCTTC	CASSSSGGISYNEQFF
few	TRBD2	TRBJ2-3	13	TRBV24-1	TGTGCCACCAGTGTCGCGGGGGTAGATACGCAGTATTTT	CATSVAGVDTQYF
NA	TRBD2	TRBJ2-3	20	TRBV7-6	TGTGCCAGCAGCTTAGGCCCGGGACTAGCGGGAGTGGGCTACACAGATACGCAGTATTTT	CASSLGPGLAGVGYTDTQYF
NA	TRBD1	TRBJ2-7	15	TRBV24-1	TGTGCCACCAGTGATCCAGGACAGGGGGCTGACGAGCAGTACTTC	CATSDPGQGADEQYF
NA	TRBD2	TRBJ2-1	16	TRBV3-1/TRBV3-2	TGTGCCAGCAGCCACTCCCTAGCGGGAGGGCCTAATGAGCAGTTCTTC	CASSHSLAGGPNEQFF
NA	NA	TRBJ2-6	16	TRBV5-1	TGCGCCAGCAGCTTGACAGGTGCCGCTGGGGCCAACGTCCTGACTTTC	CASSLTGAAGANVLTF
NA	TRBD2	TRBJ2-4	18	TRBV3-1/TRBV3-2	TGTGCCAGCAGCCAAGGCAATAGCGGGAGCCTAGCCAAAAACATTCAGTACTTC	CASSQGNSGSLAKNIQYF
NA	TRBD1	TRBJ1-3	18	TRBV7-6	TGTGCCAGCAGCCCCGGGACAGGGGTTGGGGCACCTAGAAACACCATATATTTT	CASSPGTGVGAPRNTIYF
NA	NA	TRBJ1-1	12	TRBV28	TGTGCCAGCATGGAGGGTAACACTGAAGCTTTCTTT	CASMEGNTEAFF
NA	TRBD2	TRBJ2-3	13	TRBV29-1	TGCAGCGTTGACAGCGGGGGCACAGATACGCAGTATTTT	CSVDSGGTDTQYF
NA	NA	TRBJ2-3	15	TRBV13	TGTGCCAGCACCCCCATGGGCGGACTGACAGATACGCAGTATTTT	CASTPMGGLTDTQYF
NA	NA	TRBJ1-2	15	TRBV5-6	TGTGCCAGCAGCTCTCGGGGGGGAGGTAACTATGGCTACACCTTC	CASSSRGGGNYGYTF
NA	TRBD2	TRBJ2-7	16	TRBV10-1	TGCGCCAGCAGCCCTCGGGAGGGGCAGGGGTTCAACGAGCAGTACTTC	CASSPREGQGFNEQYF